This is a list of T cell receptor beta chains from one sample in a study of blood T cell repertoires in COVID-19. TCRdb's copy holds only in-frame clones and misses some; the assay was immunoSEQ multiplex PCR. This sample has some 70,000 clones; approximately 80% occur once, and the top ten carry approximately 12%. The material sequenced was peripheral blood. The origin of the receptors is a human donor in a cohort sampled during active COVID-19. The conserved cysteine and the conserved F or W are not part of the CDR3 here.

13,TRBV5-1,TRBJ1-4,ASSAGTGVREKLF
14,TRBV2,TRBJ1-2,ASGDRASDFSYGYT
11,TRBV5-1,TRBJ1-1,ASSDDRKTEAF
13,TRBV27,TRBJ2-7,ASSLSPSGRYEQY
13,TRBV7-2,TRBJ1-5,ASSPTGHPREPQH
12,TRBV6-2/TRBV6-3,TRBJ1-6,ASSGQEPRSPLH
13,TRBV5-1,TRBJ1-1,ASSFTGTGNTEAF
13,TRBV24-1,TRBJ2-5,ATSDLQGAKETQY
13,TRBV5-1,TRBJ2-2,ASSFGRVKTGELF
14,TRBV19,TRBJ1-1,ASTATLPGGSTEAF
12,TRBV2,TRBJ1-6,ASILRQSYSPLH
13,TRBV9,TRBJ2-3,ASSLGLQSTDTQY
14,TRBV3-1/TRBV3-2,TRBJ2-3,ASSQVSGHITDTQY
11,TRBV7-3,TRBJ2-5,ASSFYRGQTQY
13,TRBV7-2,TRBJ2-7,ASSLEGQSSYEQY
11,TRBV13,TRBJ2-1,ASSSYSNNEQF
12,TRBV6-2/TRBV6-3,TRBJ2-4,ASSGGGNKNIQY
16,TRBV5-6,TRBJ2-6,ASSLLGSGRSGANVLT
14,TRBV19,TRBJ2-3,ASRVPGTISTDTQY
12,TRBV5-5,TRBJ2-2,ASIYFVSGGELF
12,TRBV11-2,TRBJ2-1,ASSLDLGVNEQF
17,TRBV11-3,TRBJ2-5,ASSLPSGTSGKGVETQY